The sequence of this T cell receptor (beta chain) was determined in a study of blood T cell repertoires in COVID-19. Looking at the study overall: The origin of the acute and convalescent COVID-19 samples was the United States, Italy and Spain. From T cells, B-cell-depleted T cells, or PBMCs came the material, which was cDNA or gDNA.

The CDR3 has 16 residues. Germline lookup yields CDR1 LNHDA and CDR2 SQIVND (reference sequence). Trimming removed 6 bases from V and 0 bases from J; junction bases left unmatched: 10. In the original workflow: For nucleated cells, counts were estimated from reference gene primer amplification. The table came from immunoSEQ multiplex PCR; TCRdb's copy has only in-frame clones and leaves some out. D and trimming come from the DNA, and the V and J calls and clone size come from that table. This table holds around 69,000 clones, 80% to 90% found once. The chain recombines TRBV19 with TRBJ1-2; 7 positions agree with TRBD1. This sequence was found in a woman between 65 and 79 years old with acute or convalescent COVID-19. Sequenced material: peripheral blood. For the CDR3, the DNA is TGTGCCAGTAGCTTCCAAATCCAGGGGGCTAACTATGGCTACACCTTC. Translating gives CASSFQIQGANYGYTF.